A single sample is the source of the 6 T cell receptor beta chains below, sequenced in a study of blood T cell repertoires in COVID-19. The assay was immunoSEQ multiplex PCR, and TCRdb's table has in-frame clones only and misses some. Among about 240,000 clones listed, 80% to 90% were seen once. The sequenced sample consisted of PBMCs or T cells enriched from blood (not recorded which). Receptors originate from a woman aged 25 to 39 who had recovered from COVID-19.

This clone was seen a single time. The V call is TRBV6-5, the J call TRBJ2-3; 8 bases are a match to TRBD2. CDR1 and CDR2 (germline): MNHEY, SVGAGI. Losses at the gene ends were 4 bases for V and 0 bases for J; bases not matched to a gene: 3. The CDR3 is 15 amino acids. The CDR3: CASSFTSGSTDTQYF. The CDR3 DNA reads TGTGCCAGCAGTTTCACTAGCGGAAGCACAGATACGCAGTATTTT.

The J gene is TRBJ1-1, the V gene TRBV25-1; D is ambiguous. The CDR3 sequence is 15 residues long. Trimming pared 1 base from V and 3 bases from J, leaving 12 bases between. CDR1 is MGHDK, CDR2 SYGVNS, per germline. CDR3 bases: TGTGCCAGCAGTGAATTCAAAGGAGACGACACTGAAGCTTTCTTT. Protein product: CASSEFKGDDTEAFF.

V is TRBV19 and J is TRBJ2-2; TRBD1 aligns across 12 bases. The junction had 19 bases not matched to a gene; V was cut back by 5 bases and J by 6 bases. The CDR3 sequence is 20 residues long. Germline CDR1 and CDR2: LNHDA and SQIVND (reference sequence). CDR3 amino acids: CASSQGGHTGTGGESGELFF. The CDR3 nucleotides read TGTGCCAGTAGTCAAGGAGGGCACACCGGGACAGGGGGCGAATCCGGGGAGCTGTTTTTT.

This clone appeared a few times. The chain uses TRBV9 and TRBJ1-2, with D perhaps matching TRBD1 (5 bases). Germline V gene data show CDR1 as SGDLS and CDR2 as YYNGEE. The CDR3 runs to 15 residues. V lost 0 bases, J lost 0 bases, and 9 bases lay in between. The CDR3 DNA reads as TGTGCCAGCAGCGTAGAGTGGGGGGCTAACTATGGCTACACCTTC. Its protein product is CASSVEWGANYGYTF.

This chain links TRBV28 with TRBJ2-7, with 8 bases identical to TRBD1. V shed 5 bases and J 2 bases; nucleotides not matched to a gene: 11. Germline V gene sequence: CDR1 MDHEN, CDR2 SYDVKM. This CDR3 comprises 16 residues. Here the CDR3 reads CASSPRTGSDPYEQYF. The CDR3 DNA is TGTGCCAGCAGTCCCAGGACAGGGAGTGACCCCTACGAGCAGTACTTC.

This sequence joins TRBV29-1 and TRBJ1-2; tentative D call: TRBD1 (6 bases). The CDR3 extends over 12 amino acids. Germline CDR1 SQVTM, CDR2 ANQGSEA. Trimming cost V 2 bases and J 9 bases, with 13 bases left between them. CDR3: CSVESGGNSYTF. For the CDR3, the DNA is TGCAGCGTTGAATCTGGGGGCAATAGCTACACCTTC.